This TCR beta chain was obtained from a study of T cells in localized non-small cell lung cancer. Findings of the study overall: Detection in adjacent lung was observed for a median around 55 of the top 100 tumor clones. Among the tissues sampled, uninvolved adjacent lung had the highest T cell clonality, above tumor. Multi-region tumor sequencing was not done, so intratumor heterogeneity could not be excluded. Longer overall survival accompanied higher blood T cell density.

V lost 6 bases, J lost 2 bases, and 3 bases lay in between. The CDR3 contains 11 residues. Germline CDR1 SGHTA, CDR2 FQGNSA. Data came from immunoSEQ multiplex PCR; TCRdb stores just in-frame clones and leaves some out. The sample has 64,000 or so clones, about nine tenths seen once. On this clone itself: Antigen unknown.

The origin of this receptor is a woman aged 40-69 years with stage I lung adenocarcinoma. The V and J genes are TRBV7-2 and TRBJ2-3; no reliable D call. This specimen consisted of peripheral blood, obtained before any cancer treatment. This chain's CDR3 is CASSNTDTQYF. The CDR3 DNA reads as TGTGCCAGCAGTAACACAGATACGCAGTATTTT.